This T cell receptor beta chain stems from a study of shared clonotypes between healthy human individuals. Positive CCR7 selection of CD45RO-negative cells yielded the naive CD8 cells, and terminally differentiated effector memory CD45RA+ cells were excluded. The repertoire was sequenced with immunoSEQ multiplex PCR; TCRdb's copy has only in-frame clones and lacks some. Of approximately 810,000 clones in the sample, over 90% are singletons; the top ten hold more than 20%. CDR3 length equals 17 residues. The V and J ends lost 2 bases and 4 bases respectively, with 21 bases between them. Germline V lookup: CDR1 SGHRS, CDR2 YFSETQ.

The clonotype was recovered from a man between 25 and 39 years old in good health. Sequenced material: naive CD8+ T cells sorted from blood. J is TRBJ1-1 and V is TRBV5-1; D might be TRBD1 (6 bases). The CDR3 loop reads CASSLPRYRVRGTEAFF. CDR3 DNA: TGCGCCAGCAGCTTACCCCGTTACAGGGTGCGGGGCACTGAAGCTTTCTTT.